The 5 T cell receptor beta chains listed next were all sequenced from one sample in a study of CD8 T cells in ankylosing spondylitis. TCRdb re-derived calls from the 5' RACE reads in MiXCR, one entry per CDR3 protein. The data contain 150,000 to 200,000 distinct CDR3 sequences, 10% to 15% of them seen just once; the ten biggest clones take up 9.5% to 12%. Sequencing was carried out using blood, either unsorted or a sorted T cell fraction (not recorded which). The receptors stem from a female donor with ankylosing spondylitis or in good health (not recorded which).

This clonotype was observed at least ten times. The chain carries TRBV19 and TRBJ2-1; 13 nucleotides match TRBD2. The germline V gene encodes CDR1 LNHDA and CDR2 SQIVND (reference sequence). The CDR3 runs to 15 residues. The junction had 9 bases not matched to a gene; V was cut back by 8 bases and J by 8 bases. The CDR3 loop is CASGTSGAQPHEQFF. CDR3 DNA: TGTGCCAGTGGGACTAGCGGGGCACAACCGCATGAGCAGTTCTTC. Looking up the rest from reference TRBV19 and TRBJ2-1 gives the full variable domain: DGGITQSPKYLFRKEGQNVTLSCEQNLNHDAMYWYRQDPGQGLRLIYYSQIVNDFQKGDIAEGYSVSREKKESFPLTVTSAQKNPTAFYLCASGTSGAQPHEQFFGPGTRLTVL.

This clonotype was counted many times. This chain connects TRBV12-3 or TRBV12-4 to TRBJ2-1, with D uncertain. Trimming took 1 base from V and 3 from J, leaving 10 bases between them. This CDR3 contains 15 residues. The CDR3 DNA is TGTGCCAGCAGTTTAGGTGGGATCCTCTACAATGAGCAGTTCTTC. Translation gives CASSLGGILYNEQFF.

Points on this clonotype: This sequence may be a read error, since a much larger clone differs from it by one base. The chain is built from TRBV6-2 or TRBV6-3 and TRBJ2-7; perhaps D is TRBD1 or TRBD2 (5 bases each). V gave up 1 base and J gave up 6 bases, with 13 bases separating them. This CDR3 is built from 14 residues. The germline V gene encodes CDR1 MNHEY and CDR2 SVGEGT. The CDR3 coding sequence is TGTGCCAGCAGTTACTTCGGGGCCCGGGGCGAGCAGTACTTC. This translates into CASSYFGARGEQYF.

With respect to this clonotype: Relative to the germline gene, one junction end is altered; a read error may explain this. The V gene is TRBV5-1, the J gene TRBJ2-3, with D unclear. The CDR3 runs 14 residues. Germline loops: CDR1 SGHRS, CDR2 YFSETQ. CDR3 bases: TGCGTCAGCAGCCCCAGAGTTGGCACAGATACGCAGTATTTT. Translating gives CVSSPRVGTDTQYF.

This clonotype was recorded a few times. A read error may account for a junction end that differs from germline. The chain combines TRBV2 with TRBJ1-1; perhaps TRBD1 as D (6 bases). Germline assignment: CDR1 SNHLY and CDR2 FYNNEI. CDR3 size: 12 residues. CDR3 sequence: CAGRGGQLEAFF. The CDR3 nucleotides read TGTGCCGGCAGGGGCGGCCAACTTGAAGCTTTCTTT. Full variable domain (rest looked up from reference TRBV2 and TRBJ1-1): EPEVTQTPSHQVTQMGQEVILRCVPISNHLYFYWYRQILGQKVEFLVSFYNNEISEKSEIFDDQFSVERPDGSNFTLKIRSTKLEDSAMYFCAGRGGQLEAFFGQGTRLTVV.